This T cell receptor beta chain is from a study of blood T cell repertoires in COVID-19 (dated by TCRdb to about 2020). Concerning the study at large: Samples from collaborators originated in the United States, Italy and Spain and spanned both the acute and convalescent phases of COVID-19. A freely available public database, intended as a resource for researchers studying the immune response to SARS-CoV-2, is where the repertoires were released. The samples were drawn from the first 160 participants of the ongoing ImmuneRACE study and from 950 to 1,500 subjects provided by 6 global collaborators. The dataset comprised deeply sampled blood TCRbeta repertoires from subjects exposed to, actively infected with, or recovered from COVID-19. Sample metadata almost always included a de-identified subject ID, COVID-19 status, age in years and sex. HLA class I and class II types, where available, came from metadata supplied by the sample provider rather than from assay-based typing. The material from the prospective study consisted of cDNA or gDNA derived from T cells, B-cell-depleted T cells, or PBMCs. Study-level results and caveats: The quantity of clinical and demographic metadata differed by source and by participant and was supplied without curation.

A few counts support this clone. Its antigen remains undetermined. Per-base quality was not reported, and no clone a single base away is much larger than it. Whole blood was collected in K2EDTA tubes by collaborating institutions according to the institutions' own protocols. For TCRbeta analysis, collaborator samples were shipped as frozen whole blood, as isolated PBMCs, or as DNA extracted from either sample type. The immunoSEQ Assay, a bias-controlled multiplex PCR, was used to amplify TCRbeta CDR3 regions from genomic DNA. Regarding the original processing steps: Nucleated cell counts per sample were estimated from amplification of reference gene primers within the assay. To quantify the absolute abundance of each unique TCRbeta CDR3 rearrangement, sequence reads were collapsed and filtered. For each sample, productive Simpson clonality was calculated as the square root of Simpson's diversity index over productive rearrangements. Drawn from immuneACCESS, this table holds only the in-frame rearrangements with V and J called that TCRdb kept. Clones are partly lost; checked studies trace under half to an unresolved V gene and leave the rest unexplained. V and J calls and clone size are copied from that table; D and trimming were computed from the DNA. This sample gives 200,000 to 250,000 clones in total; more than 65% of them show up just once. Jointly, the top ten make up approximately 3.8% of the sample.

This sequence was found in a woman older than 75 with acute or convalescent COVID-19. Sequenced: peripheral blood.

The DNA sequence is given as TGTGCCAGCATTCTCCGGAGACAGGGTGACGCTGAAGCTTTCTTT. Translation gives CASILRRQGDAEAFF. The sequence links TRBV2 to TRBJ1-1; TRBD1 aligns with 7 central bases. From the cysteine through the phenylalanine, the CDR3 covers 15 amino acids. CDR3 DNA only is kept here, 45 bases in frame from base 1. The germline V gene supplies CDR1 SNHLY and CDR2 FYNNEI. Compared with germline, V lacks 7 bases and J lacks 6 bases; bases without a gene match: 14.